This T cell receptor (beta chain) was sequenced during a study of cytomegalovirus exposure and HLA in healthy donors. PCR primers comprised 60 Vbeta and 13 Jbeta primers. Assay used: immunoSEQ multiplex PCR; TCRdb lists only in-frame clones, some missing. The data contain some 160,000 clones, around 84% of them singletons. The sample holds a few counts of this clone. The antigen is unknown. Study-wide results and caveats: Most sequenced TCRs were rare (though some public TCRs occurred in many donors). Within a later analysis, the majority of CMV-associated TCR beta chains appeared HLA-restricted.

Trimming took 0 bases from V and 1 from J, leaving 9 bases between them. The CDR3 is 15 amino acids. CDR1 and CDR2 from the germline V gene are SGHRS and YFSETQ. The specimen was PBMCs. This receptor was obtained from a man between 18 and 29 years old in good health and CMV-seronegative. The rearrangement links TRBV5-1 to TRBJ2-3; D is perhaps TRBD2 (6 bases). CDR3 sequence (DNA): TGCGCCAGCAGCTTGGCGGGGGATCGCACAGATACGCAGTATTTT. Residues: CASSLAGDRTDTQYF.